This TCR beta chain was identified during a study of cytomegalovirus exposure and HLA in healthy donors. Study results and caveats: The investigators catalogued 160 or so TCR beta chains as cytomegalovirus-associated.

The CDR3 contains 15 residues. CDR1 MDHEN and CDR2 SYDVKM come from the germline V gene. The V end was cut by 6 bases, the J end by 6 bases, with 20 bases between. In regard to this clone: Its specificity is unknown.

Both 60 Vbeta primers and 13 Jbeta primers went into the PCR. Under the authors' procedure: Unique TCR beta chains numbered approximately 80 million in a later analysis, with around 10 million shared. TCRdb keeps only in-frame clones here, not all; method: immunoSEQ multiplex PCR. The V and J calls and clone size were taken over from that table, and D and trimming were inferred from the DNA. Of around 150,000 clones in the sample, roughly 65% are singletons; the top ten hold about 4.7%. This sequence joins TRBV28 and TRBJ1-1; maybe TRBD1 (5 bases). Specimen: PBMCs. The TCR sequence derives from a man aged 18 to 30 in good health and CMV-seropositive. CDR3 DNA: TGTGCCAGCAGCTCCCCCTTGGGACTGACCTCTGAAGCTTTCTTT. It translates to CASSSPLGLTSEAFF.